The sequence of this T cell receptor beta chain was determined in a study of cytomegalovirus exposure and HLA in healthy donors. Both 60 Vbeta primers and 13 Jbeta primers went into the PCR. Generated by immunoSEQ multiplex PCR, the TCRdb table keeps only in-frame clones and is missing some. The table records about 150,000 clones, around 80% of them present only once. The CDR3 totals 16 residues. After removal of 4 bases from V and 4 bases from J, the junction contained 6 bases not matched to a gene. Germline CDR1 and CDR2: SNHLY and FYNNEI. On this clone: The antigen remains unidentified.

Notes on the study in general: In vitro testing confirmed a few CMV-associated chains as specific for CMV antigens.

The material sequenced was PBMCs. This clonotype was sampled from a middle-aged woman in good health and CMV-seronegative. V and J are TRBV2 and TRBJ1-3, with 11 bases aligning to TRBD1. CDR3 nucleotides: TGTGCCAGCAGTGGCGGGACAGGGGGTTCGGGAAACACCATATATTTT. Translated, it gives CASSGGTGGSGNTIYF.